These T cell receptor beta chains were read from a single sample in a study of Ad26.COV2.S vaccination and SARS-CoV-2 variants. Produced via immunoSEQ multiplex PCR; TCRdb's table is partial and in-frame only. This sample carries about 350,000 clones, about 91% of them seen once, and the ten largest clones take about 3.9%. The specimen was peripheral blood, collected after recovery from COVID-19. The origin of the receptors is a human donor who had recovered from COVID-19. Each CDR3 is given with its conserved first and last residue.

TRBV2	TRBJ1-5	14	CASSQDNHNQPQHF
TRBV3-1/TRBV3-2	TRBJ2-7	15	CASSSGTSGSYEQYF
TRBV28	TRBJ1-2	13	CASSLGSGRAGTF
TRBV18	TRBJ2-1	15	CASSPGTSGGNEQFF
TRBV6-5	TRBJ2-7	10	CASSWYEQYF
TRBV4-1	TRBJ1-2	12	CASSQETGGYTF
TRBV5-4	TRBJ2-1	16	CASSLYSEISGGEQFF
TRBV5-4	TRBJ2-2	14	CASSRGGPGGELFF
TRBV5-5	TRBJ1-1	15	CASSGTVTADTEAFF
TRBV9	TRBJ1-3	17	CASSVGTGAGAGNTIYF
TRBV12-3/TRBV12-4	TRBJ1-5	13	CASSLVEFTPQHF
TRBV7-7	TRBJ2-2	13	CASSLTGPGELFF
TRBV25-1	TRBJ1-2	15	CASSRGFGANYGYTF
TRBV5-1	TRBJ2-3	14	CASSLGQYTDTQYF
TRBV5-4	TRBJ2-7	13	CASSEGNSYEQYF
TRBV4-1	TRBJ2-3	15	CASSRTRTGKDTQYF
TRBV3-1/TRBV3-2	TRBJ1-2	15	CASSPLGQGADGYTF
TRBV7-6	TRBJ2-2	16	CASSLQAGGTTGELFF
TRBV4-1	TRBJ2-1	16	CASSRMGGSSYNEQFF
TRBV4-1	TRBJ2-7	15	CASSPPGGLSYEQYF
TRBV4-1	TRBJ1-2	14	CASSHRGEAYGYTF
TRBV7-9	TRBJ2-7	16	CASSRPGGTGANEQYF
TRBV18	TRBJ1-1	16	CASSLRTGTSNTEAFF
TRBV5-5	TRBJ2-7	15	CASTLTSERHYEQYF
TRBV2	TRBJ1-2	15	CASRPPGQGHYGYTF
TRBV15	TRBJ1-4	14	CATRLRGENEKLFF
TRBV4-3	TRBJ2-1	15	CASSSLAGGRNEQFF
TRBV3-1/TRBV3-2	TRBJ2-7	12	CASSQVSYEQYF
TRBV9	TRBJ1-1	12	CASSPPSTEAFF
TRBV6-6	TRBJ2-4	13	CAILDIAKNIQYF
TRBV19	TRBJ1-4	17	CARQGFKVGSSNEKLFF
TRBV15	TRBJ1-5	13	CATRKYSNQPQHF
TRBV28	TRBJ2-3	15	CASSPGTMPRDTQYF
TRBV5-1	TRBJ1-1	16	CASSPPGQGGFTEAFF
TRBV5-1	TRBJ1-2	14	CASSEDGQDYGYTF
TRBV27	TRBJ1-2	13	CASSRGGRYGYTF
TRBV4-1	TRBJ2-2	16	CASRFRDRVNTGELFF
TRBV6-1	TRBJ2-7	14	CASSEVGRFGEQYF
TRBV5-5	TRBJ1-5	15	CASSFGRNSNQPQHF
TRBV7-2	TRBJ1-1	14	CASSNDRVGTEAFF
TRBV3-1/TRBV3-2	TRBJ1-1	14	CASSPPTINTEAFF
TRBV11-2	TRBJ2-5	14	CASSRTGDQETQYF